This T cell receptor beta chain was identified in a study of blood T cell repertoires in COVID-19. In the authors' workflow: It was from reference gene primer amplification that nucleated cell counts were estimated. Sequencing was performed with immunoSEQ multiplex PCR; in TCRdb, only in-frame clones are kept and a portion is missing. The DNA gave D and trimming, while V, J and clone size come from that table. The sample records under 250,000 clones, roughly 83% being singletons. About this clone itself: This specimen includes other DNA sequences encoding the same CDR3.

Trimming shortened V by 3 bases and J by 4 bases, and 6 bases separated the two germline ends. In germline, CDR1 is KGHSH, CDR2 LQKENI. The CDR3 has 12 residues. The chain combines TRBV18 with TRBJ2-5; no reliable D call. The sequence was obtained from a woman of 80 years or more with COVID-19, enrolled during active disease. Sample: peripheral blood. The CDR3 protein is CASSPLGETQYF. DNA of the CDR3: TGTGCCAGCTCACCTCTAGGAGAGACCCAGTACTTC.